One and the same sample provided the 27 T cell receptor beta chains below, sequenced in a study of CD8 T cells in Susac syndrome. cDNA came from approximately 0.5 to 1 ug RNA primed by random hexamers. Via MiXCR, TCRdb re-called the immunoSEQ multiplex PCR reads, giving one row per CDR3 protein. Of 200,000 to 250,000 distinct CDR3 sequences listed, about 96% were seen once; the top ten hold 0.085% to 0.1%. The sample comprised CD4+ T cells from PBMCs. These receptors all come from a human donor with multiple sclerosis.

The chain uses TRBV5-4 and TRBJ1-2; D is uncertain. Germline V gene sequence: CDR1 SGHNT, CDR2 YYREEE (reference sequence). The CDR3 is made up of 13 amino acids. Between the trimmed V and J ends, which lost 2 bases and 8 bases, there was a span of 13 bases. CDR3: CASSLVEGLGYTF. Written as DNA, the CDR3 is TGTGCCAGCAGCTTAGTCGAAGGGCTCGGCTACACCTTC.

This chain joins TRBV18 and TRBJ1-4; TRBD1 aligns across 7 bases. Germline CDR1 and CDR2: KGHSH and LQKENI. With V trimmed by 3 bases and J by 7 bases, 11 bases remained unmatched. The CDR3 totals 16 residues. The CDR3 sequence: CASSPQTGTALEKLFF. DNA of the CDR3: TGTGCCAGCTCACCCCAAACCGGGACAGCCCTTGAAAAACTGTTTTTT.

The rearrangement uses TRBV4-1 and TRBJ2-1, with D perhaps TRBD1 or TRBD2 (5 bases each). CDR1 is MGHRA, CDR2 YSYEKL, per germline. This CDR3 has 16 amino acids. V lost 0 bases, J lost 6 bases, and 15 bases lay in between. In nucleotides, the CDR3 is TGCGCCAGCAGCCAAGAAACAGGACTGCACCGCAATGAGCAGTTCTTC. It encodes CASSQETGLHRNEQFF.

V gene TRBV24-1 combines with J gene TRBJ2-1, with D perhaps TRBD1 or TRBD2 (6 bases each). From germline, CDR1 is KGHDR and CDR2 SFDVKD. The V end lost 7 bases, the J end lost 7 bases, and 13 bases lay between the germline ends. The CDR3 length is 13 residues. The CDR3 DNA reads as TGTGCCACCAGAGGGGGGACCGAAAATGAGCAGTTCTTC. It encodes CATRGGTENEQFF.

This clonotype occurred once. Here the CDR3 DNA reads TGTGCCAGCAGCGTCATCGACACAGATACGCAGTATTTT. This encodes CASSVIDTDTQYF. This sequence joins TRBV9 and TRBJ2-3; D remains ambiguous. Germline V CDR1 and CDR2: SGDLS, YYNGEE. Trimming removed 2 bases from V and 2 bases from J, with 6 bases in between. The CDR3 length is 13 residues.

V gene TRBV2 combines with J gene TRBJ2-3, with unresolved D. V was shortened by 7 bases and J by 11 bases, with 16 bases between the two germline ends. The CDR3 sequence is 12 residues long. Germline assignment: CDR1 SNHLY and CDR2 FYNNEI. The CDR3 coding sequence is TGTGCCAGCATGGCCCTATCCCGAGGGCAGTATTTT. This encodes CASMALSRGQYF.

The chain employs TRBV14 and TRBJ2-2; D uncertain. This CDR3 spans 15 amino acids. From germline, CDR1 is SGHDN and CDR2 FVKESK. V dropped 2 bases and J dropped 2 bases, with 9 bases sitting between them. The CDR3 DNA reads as TGTGCCAGCAGCCAAAGGACCATAAACACCGGGGAGCTGTTTTTT. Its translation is CASSQRTINTGELFF.

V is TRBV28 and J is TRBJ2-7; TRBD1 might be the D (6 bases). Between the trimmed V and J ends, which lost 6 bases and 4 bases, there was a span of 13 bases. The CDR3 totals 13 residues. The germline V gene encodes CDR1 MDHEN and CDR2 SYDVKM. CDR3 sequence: CASSSGTQYEQYF. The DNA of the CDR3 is TGTGCCAGCAGCTCCGGGACACAATACGAGCAGTACTTC.

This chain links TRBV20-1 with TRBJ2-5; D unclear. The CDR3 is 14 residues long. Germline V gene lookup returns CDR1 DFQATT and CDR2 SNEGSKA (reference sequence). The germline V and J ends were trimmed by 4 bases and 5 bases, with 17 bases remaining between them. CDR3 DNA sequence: TGCAGTGCTACTCCCTCTAATCCGGAGGAGACCCAGTACTTC. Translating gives CSATPSNPEETQYF.

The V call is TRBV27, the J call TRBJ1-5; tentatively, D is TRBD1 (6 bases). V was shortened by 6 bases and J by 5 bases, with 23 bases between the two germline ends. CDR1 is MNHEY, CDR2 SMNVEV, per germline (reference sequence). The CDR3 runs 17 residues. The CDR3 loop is CASSPISRWGAYQPQHF. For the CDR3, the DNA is TGTGCCAGCAGCCCAATCTCCAGGTGGGGGGCATATCAGCCCCAGCATTTT.

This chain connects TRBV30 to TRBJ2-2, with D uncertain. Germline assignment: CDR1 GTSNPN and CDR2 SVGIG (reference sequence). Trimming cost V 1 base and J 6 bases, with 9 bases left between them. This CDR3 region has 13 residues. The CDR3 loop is CAWSERVAGELFF. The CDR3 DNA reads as TGTGCCTGGAGTGAAAGGGTGGCCGGGGAGCTGTTTTTT. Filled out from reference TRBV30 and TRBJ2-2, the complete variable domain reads SQTIHQWPATLVQPVGSPLSLECTVEGTSNPNLYWYRQAAGRGLQLLFYSVGIGQISSEVPQNLSASRPQDRQFILSSKKLLLSDSGFYLCAWSERVAGELFFGEGSRLTVL.

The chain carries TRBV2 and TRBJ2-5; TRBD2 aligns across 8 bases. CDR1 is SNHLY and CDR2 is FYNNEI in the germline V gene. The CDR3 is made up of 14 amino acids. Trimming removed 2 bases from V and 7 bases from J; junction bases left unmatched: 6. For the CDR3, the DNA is TGTGCCAGCAGTGAAAGGCGAGCGGGAGTGACCCAGTACTTC. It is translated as CASSERRAGVTQYF. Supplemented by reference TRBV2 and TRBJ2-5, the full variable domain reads EPEVTQTPSHQVTQMGQEVILRCVPISNHLYFYWYRQILGQKVEFLVSFYNNEISEKSEIFDDQFSVERPDGSNFTLKIRSTKLEDSAMYFCASSERRAGVTQYFGPGTRLLVL.

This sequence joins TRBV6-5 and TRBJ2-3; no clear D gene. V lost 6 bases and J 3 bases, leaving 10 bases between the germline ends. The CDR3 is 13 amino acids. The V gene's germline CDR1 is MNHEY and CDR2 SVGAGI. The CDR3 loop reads CASRSRKTDTQYF. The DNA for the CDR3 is TGTGCCAGCAGGTCCAGAAAGACAGATACGCAGTATTTT.

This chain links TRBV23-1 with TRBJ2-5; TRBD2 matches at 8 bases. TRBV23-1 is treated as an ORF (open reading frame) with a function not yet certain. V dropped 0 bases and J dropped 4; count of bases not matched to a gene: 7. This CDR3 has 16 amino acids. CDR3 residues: CASSQSPGGDGETQYF. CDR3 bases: TGCGCCAGCAGTCAATCGCCGGGGGGGGACGGAGAGACCCAGTACTTC.

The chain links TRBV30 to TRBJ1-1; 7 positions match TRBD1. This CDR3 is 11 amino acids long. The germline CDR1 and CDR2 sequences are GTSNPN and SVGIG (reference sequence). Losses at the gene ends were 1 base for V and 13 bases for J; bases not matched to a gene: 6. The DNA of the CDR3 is TGTGCCTGGAGTGACAGGGGAAGTTGTTTCTTT. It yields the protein CAWSDRGSCFF. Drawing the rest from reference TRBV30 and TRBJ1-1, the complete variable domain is SQTIHQWPATLVQPVGSPLSLECTVEGTSNPNLYWYRQAAGRGLQLLFYSVGIGQISSEVPQNLSASRPQDRQFILSSKKLLLSDSGFYLCAWSDRGSCFFGQGTRLTVV.

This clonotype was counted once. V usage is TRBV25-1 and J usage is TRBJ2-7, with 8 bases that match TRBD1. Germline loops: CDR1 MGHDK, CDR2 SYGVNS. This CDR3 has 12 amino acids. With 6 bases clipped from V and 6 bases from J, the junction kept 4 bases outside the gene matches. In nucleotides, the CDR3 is TGTGCCAGCAGCCCCGGGACAGGCGAGCAGTACTTC. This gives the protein CASSPGTGEQYF.

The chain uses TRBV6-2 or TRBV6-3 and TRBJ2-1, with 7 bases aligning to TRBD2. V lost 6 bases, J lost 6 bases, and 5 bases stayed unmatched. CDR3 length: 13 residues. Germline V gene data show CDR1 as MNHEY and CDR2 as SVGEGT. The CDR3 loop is CASRPWGGNEQFF. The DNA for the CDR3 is TGTGCCAGCAGACCCTGGGGGGGCAATGAGCAGTTCTTC.

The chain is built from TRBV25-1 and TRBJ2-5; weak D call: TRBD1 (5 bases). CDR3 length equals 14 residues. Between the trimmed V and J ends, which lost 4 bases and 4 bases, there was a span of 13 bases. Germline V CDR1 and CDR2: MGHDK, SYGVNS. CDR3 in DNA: TGTGCCAGCAGTGTGGGGCAGGTTGGAGAGACCCAGTACTTC. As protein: CASSVGQVGETQYF.

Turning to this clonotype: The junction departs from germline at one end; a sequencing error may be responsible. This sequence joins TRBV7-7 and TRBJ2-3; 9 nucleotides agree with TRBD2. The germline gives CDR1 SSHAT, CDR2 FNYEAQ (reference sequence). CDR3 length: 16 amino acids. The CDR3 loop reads CASSPLSGSLADTQYF. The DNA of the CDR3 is TGTGCTAGCAGCCCCCTTAGCGGGAGTTTGGCAGATACGCAGTATTTT.

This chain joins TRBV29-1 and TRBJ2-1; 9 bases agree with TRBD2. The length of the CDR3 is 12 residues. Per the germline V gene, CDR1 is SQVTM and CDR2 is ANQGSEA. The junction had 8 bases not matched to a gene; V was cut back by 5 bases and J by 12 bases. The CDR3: CSVPKGLAAQFF. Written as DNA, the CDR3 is TGCAGCGTTCCTAAGGGACTAGCTGCGCAGTTCTTC.

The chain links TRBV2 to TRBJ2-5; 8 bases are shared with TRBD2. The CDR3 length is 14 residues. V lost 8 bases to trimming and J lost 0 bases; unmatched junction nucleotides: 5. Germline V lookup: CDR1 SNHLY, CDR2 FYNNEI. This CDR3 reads CASLLAVYQETQYF. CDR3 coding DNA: TGTGCCAGCCTACTAGCGGTCTACCAAGAGACCCAGTACTTC.

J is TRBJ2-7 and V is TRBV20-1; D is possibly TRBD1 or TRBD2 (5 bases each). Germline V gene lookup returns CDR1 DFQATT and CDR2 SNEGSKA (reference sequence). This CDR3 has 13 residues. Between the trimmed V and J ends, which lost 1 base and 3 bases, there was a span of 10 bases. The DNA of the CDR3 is TGCAGTGCTAGAGCGACAGCGGTCTACGAGCAGTACTTC. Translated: CSARATAVYEQYF.

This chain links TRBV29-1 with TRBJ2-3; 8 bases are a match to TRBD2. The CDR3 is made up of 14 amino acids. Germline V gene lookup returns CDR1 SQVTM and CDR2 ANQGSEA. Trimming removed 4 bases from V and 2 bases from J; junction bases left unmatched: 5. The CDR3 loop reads CSVAGGGLTDTQYF. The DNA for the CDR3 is TGCAGCGTTGCCGGGGGGGGGCTCACAGATACGCAGTATTTT.

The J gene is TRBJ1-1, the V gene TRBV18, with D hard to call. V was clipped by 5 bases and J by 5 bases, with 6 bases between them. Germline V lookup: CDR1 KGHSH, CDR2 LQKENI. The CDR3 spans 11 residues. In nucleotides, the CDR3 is TGTGCCAGCTCAAAGGGAACTGAAGCTTTCTTT. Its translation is CASSKGTEAFF.

The CDR3 reads CSASAGDQPQHF. The CDR3 region has the DNA TGCAGTGCCTCCGCAGGGGATCAGCCCCAGCATTTT. The V gene is TRBV20-1, the J gene TRBJ1-5; D may be TRBD1 (6 bases). Germline V CDR1 and CDR2: DFQATT, SNEGSKA (reference sequence). This CDR3 is 12 amino acids long. The V gene lost 6 bases and the J gene lost 5 bases, with 11 bases spanning the gap.

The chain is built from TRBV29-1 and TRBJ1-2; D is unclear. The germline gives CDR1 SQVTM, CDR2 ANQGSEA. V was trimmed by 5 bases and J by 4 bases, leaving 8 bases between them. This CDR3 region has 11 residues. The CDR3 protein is CSVRIGYGYTF. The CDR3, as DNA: TGCAGCGTTCGTATCGGCTATGGCTACACCTTC. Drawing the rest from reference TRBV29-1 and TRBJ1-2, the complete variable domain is SAVISQKPSRDICQRGTSLTIQCQVDSQVTMMFWYRQQPGQSLTLIATANQGSEATYESGFVIDKFPISRPNLTFSTLTVSNMSPEDSSIYLCSVRIGYGYTFGSGTRLTVV.

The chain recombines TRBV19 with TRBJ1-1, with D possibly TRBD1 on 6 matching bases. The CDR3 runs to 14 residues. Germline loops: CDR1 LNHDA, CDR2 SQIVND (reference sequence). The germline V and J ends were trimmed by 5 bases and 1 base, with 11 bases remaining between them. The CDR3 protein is CASSATRGNTEAFF. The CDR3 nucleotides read TGTGCCAGTAGTGCCACCAGGGGGAACACTGAAGCTTTCTTT.